A single sample is the source of the 8 T cell receptor beta chains below, sequenced in a study of T cell repertoires in cytomegalovirus infection. In TCRdb, the reads were re-called with MiXCR into one record per CDR3 protein. Seen here are over 100,000 distinct CDR3 sequences, 10% observed once, and the top ten hold 31%. What these receptors recognize is not known. The sample comprised PBMCs, sequenced either directly or after in vitro stimulation (not recorded which). These receptors were taken from a human donor in good health (CMV status not recorded). Some clones in this sample may be carry-over from other donors' samples.

This rearrangement joins TRBV5-1 to TRBJ1-2; D unclear. The CDR3 is made up of 15 amino acids. Germline V gene data show CDR1 as SGHRS and CDR2 as YFSETQ. Trimming took off 4 bases at V and 0 bases at J, with 13 bases between the two ends. The CDR3 loop reads CASSLFPESNYGYTF. CDR3 nucleotide sequence: TGCGCCAGCAGCCTGTTTCCAGAGTCTAACTATGGCTACACCTTC.

In its sample, this clonotype was seen a few times. The J gene is TRBJ1-5, the V gene TRBV12-3 or TRBV12-4; 7 nucleotides agree with TRBD1. V was pared by 3 bases and J by 5 bases, with 1 base of the junction left unmatched. The CDR3 extends over 13 amino acids. The CDR3 sequence: CASSFTGDQPQHF. Written as DNA, the CDR3 is TGTGCCAGCAGTTTTACAGGGGATCAGCCCCAGCATTTT.

In its sample, this clonotype was seen many times. The J gene is TRBJ2-7, the V gene TRBV9, with 11 bases that match TRBD2. The V gene's germline CDR1 is SGDLS and CDR2 YYNGEE. The CDR3 totals 15 residues. The J segment lost 5 bases and the V segment lost 4 bases, leaving 8 bases of the junction unmatched. In DNA form, the CDR3 reads TGTGCCAGCAGCTTTCTAGCGGGAGGTTCCCACGAGCAGTACTTC. Protein: CASSFLAGGSHEQYF.

This clonotype was seen repeatedly, ten times or more. The rearrangement uses TRBV5-4 and TRBJ1-1, with no clear D. Looked up from germline, CDR1 is SGHNT and CDR2 is YYREEE (reference sequence). The length of the CDR3 is 16 residues. V was trimmed by 0 bases and J by 0 bases, leaving 12 bases between them. For the CDR3, the DNA is TGTGCCAGCAGCTTGGGCGTGGGTGTCATGAACACTGAAGCTTTCTTT. Its protein product is CASSLGVGVMNTEAFF.

V is TRBV18 and J is TRBJ2-5; no reliable D call. CDR1 and CDR2 from the germline V gene are KGHSH and LQKENI. Trimming shortened V by 3 bases and J by 0 bases, and 5 bases separated the two germline ends. The CDR3 runs 13 residues. As DNA, the CDR3 is TGTGCCAGCTCACCCGGAGACCAAGAGACCCAGTACTTC. Translated, it gives CASSPGDQETQYF.

There are many counts of this clonotype. The chain carries TRBV2 and TRBJ2-2, with TRBD2 as a possible D gene (5 bases). Germline assignment: CDR1 SNHLY and CDR2 FYNNEI. The V end lost 10 bases, the J end lost 4 bases, and 19 bases lay between the germline ends. The CDR3 has 15 residues. The CDR3 region is CATNQVAAATGELFF. The CDR3 bases are TGTGCCACCAACCAGGTGGCAGCGGCCACCGGGGAGCTGTTTTTT.

Only a few counts were recorded for this clonotype. The genes are TRBV6-2 or TRBV6-3 and TRBJ2-2, with 10 bases that match TRBD2. Germline CDR1 and CDR2: MNHEY and SVGEGT. Trimming removed 5 bases from V and 0 bases from J; junction bases left unmatched: 0. The CDR3 length is 15 residues. CDR3 in amino acids: CASSGLAANTGELFF. The CDR3 DNA is TGTGCCAGCAGTGGACTAGCGGCGAACACCGGGGAGCTGTTTTTT.

This clonotype occurred many times. This chain connects TRBV7-2 to TRBJ2-1; 9 nucleotides match TRBD2. This CDR3 is 16 amino acids long. Germline loops: CDR1 SGHTA, CDR2 FQGNSA. The V gene end was trimmed by 1 base and the J gene end by 5 bases; junction bases not matched to a gene: 6. The CDR3, as DNA: TGTGCCAGCAGCTTAGTTGCAGCGGGAGGAAACAATGAGCAGTTCTTC. Its translation is CASSLVAAGGNNEQFF.